This TCR beta chain was found in a study of Ad26.COV2.S vaccination and SARS-CoV-2 variants. As for treatment: around 19 received Ad26.COV2.S at low or high dose, single or two shots; about 5 received placebo; per-sample allocation not given. The investigators took samples on day 63 after the first vaccine or placebo injection. In germline, CDR1 is SGHTA, CDR2 FQGNSA. The ends were cut back, 5 bases at V and 5 bases at J, with 12 bases in the middle. The CDR3 consists of 13 residues. Clones were sequenced by immunoSEQ multiplex PCR, and TCRdb holds only the in-frame ones, with some missing. Among about 350,000 clones, less than 90% were seen once, and the ten largest hold around 10%.

The sequence was obtained from a person between 18 and 65 years old who received the Ad26.COV2.S COVID-19 vaccine or a placebo. The chain employs TRBV7-2 and TRBJ1-1, with TRBD1 as a possible D gene (5 bases). This sample comprised peripheral blood, obtained in a trial of Ad26.COV2.S vaccine versus placebo. The CDR3 here is CASSPQGVTEAFF. CDR3 sequence (DNA): TGTGCCAGCAGCCCCCAAGGGGTTACTGAAGCTTTCTTT.